This T cell receptor beta chain was captured by sequencing in a study of early T cells in non-severe SARS-CoV-2 infection. The overall study: The sequenced material was bulk RNA from unsorted whole blood, and its chains were unpaired. Study conclusions and caveats: Private and CD4 specificities were missed by VDJdb matching, skewed to anti-spike CD8.

Researchers tagged individual cDNA molecules with unique molecular identifiers. TCRdb analysed the 5' RACE reads with MiXCR anew, one entry per CDR3 protein. The sample yields about 52,000 distinct CDR3 sequences, 9.5% to 11% seen once. Concerning this clonotype itself: What it binds is not known.

The sample taken for sequencing was whole blood. The sequence derives from an adult who was a healthcare worker with PCR-confirmed SARS-CoV-2 infection or an uninfected control (not recorded which).

CDR3: CASRTGPDSPLHF. The CDR3 coding sequence is TGTGCCAGCAGGACAGGTCCTGATTCACCCCTCCACTTT. This sequence joins TRBV28 and TRBJ1-6, with a tentative D call TRBD1 (6 bases). The germline V gene encodes CDR1 MDHEN and CDR2 SYDVKM. V lost 6 bases and J lost 8, with 11 bases in between. The CDR3 is made up of 13 amino acids.